This T cell receptor beta chain comes out of a study of identical twins. This clonotype was seen a few times. The CDR3 has 16 amino acids. Per the germline V gene, CDR1 is SGHRS and CDR2 is YFSETQ. V lost 4 bases and J lost 2; bases outside the gene matches: 10. Each CDR3 protein is one row after TCRdb ran MiXCR on the 5' RACE reads. Of around 690,000 distinct CDR3 sequences listed, 21% are singletons. These data were likewise used in another study, on T cells expressing NK-cell markers.

The sequencing input was PBMCs. The V and J genes are TRBV5-1 and TRBJ2-3, with 7 bases identical to TRBD2. The clonotype comes from a woman aged 18-29 years in good health. The CDR3 DNA is TGCGCCAGCAGCCCGGGGGGAAGCGGAAACACAGATACGCAGTATTTT. Protein product: CASSPGGSGNTDTQYF.